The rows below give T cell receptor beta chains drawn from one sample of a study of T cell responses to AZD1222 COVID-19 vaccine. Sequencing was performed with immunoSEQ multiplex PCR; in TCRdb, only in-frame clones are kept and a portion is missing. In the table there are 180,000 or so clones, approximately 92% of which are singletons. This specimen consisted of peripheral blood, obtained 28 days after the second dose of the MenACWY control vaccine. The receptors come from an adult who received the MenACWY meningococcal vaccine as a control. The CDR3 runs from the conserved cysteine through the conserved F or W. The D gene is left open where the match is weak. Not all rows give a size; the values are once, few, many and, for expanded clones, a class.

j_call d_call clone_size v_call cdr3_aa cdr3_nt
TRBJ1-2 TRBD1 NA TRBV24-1 CATSDSTGVGYGYTF TGTGCCACCAGTGATTCCACAGGGGTGGGCTATGGCTACACCTTC
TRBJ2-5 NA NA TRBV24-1 CATSVRGALAQETQYF TGTGCCACCAGTGTTCGAGGGGCGCTAGCGCAAGAGACCCAGTACTTC
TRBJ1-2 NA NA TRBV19 CASSRRAADYGYTF TGTGCCAGTAGTAGGAGGGCTGCTGACTATGGCTACACCTTC
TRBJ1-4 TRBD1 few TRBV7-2 CASSLAGQYNEKLFF TGTGCCAGCAGCTTAGCGGGACAGTATAATGAAAAACTGTTTTTT
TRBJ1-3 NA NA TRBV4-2 CASSQGEGSGNTIYF TGTGCCAGCAGCCAAGGTGAGGGCTCTGGAAACACCATATATTTT
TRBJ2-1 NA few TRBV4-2 CASSQDPGRSNEQFF TGTGCCAGCAGCCAAGACCCAGGCCGGAGCAATGAGCAGTTCTTC
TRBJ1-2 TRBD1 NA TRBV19 CASNRPGQGWEGYTF TGTGCCAGTAACCGCCCGGGACAGGGGTGGGAGGGCTACACCTTC
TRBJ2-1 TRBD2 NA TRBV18 CASSPAKGLVPVTEQFF TGTGCCAGCTCACCAGCGAAGGGACTAGTCCCCGTTACGGAGCAGTTCTTC
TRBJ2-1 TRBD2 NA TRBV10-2 CALSAGLAGGPVYNEQFF TGCGCCCTTTCCGCGGGACTAGCGGGGGGGCCGGTCTACAATGAGCAGTTCTTC
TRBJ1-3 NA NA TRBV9 CASSVGGNSGNTIYF TGTGCCAGCAGCGTAGGAGGGAACTCTGGAAACACCATATATTTT
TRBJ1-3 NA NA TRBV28 CASSIGPVAGNTIYF TGTGCCAGCAGTATCGGGCCTGTAGCTGGAAACACCATATATTTT
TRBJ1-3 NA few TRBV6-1 CASSEGLGPFSGNTIYF TGTGCCAGCAGTGAAGGGCTAGGACCATTCTCTGGAAACACCATATATTTT
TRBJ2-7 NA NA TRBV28 CASSFPLDSPYEQYF TGTGCCAGCAGTTTCCCCCTGGACAGTCCCTACGAGCAGTACTTC
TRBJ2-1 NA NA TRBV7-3 CASSLWGEPYNEQFF TGTGCCAGCAGCTTATGGGGCGAGCCATACAATGAGCAGTTCTTC
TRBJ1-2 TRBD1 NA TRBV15 CATSRTPTGEGYTF TGTGCCACCAGCAGGACCCCGACAGGGGAGGGCTACACCTTC
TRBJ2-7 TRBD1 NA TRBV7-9 CASSSRTGLFYEQYF TGTGCCAGCAGCTCTAGGACAGGGCTCTTCTACGAGCAGTACTTC
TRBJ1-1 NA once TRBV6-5 CASSFSDQGRTEAFF TGTGCCAGCAGTTTTTCCGACCAGGGGAGGACTGAAGCTTTCTTT
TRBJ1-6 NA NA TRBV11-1 CASSLASSSYNSPLHF TGTGCCAGCAGCTTAGCTTCGAGCTCCTATAATTCACCCCTCCACTTT
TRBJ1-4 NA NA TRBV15 CATSRDRGNGNEKLFF TGTGCCACCAGCAGAGATCGCGGGAATGGAAATGAAAAACTGTTTTTT
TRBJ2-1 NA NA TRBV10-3 CAISEGRGGSDEQFF TGTGCCATCAGTGAGGGCCGGGGCGGCTCCGATGAGCAGTTCTTC
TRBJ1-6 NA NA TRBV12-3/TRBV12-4 CASSIGGGSPLHF TGTGCCAGCAGCATCGGAGGGGGGTCACCCCTCCACTTT
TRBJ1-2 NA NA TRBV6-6 CASSYPYIPFYGYTF TGTGCCAGCAGTTACCCTTATATACCGTTTTATGGCTACACCTTC